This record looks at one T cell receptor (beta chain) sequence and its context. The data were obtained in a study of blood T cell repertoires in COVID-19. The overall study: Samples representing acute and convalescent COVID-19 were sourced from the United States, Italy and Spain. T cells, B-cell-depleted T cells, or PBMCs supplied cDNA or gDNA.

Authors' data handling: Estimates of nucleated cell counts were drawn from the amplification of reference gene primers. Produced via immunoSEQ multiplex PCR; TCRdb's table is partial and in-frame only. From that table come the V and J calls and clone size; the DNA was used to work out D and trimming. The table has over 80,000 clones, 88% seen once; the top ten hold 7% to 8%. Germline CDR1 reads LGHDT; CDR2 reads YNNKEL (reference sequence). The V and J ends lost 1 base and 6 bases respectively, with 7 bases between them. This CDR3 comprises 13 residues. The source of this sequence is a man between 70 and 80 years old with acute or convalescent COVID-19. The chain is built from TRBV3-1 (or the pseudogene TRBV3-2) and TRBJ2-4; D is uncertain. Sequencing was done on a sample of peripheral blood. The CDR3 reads CASSQVISNIQYF. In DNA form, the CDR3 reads TGTGCCAGCAGCCAAGTTATTTCAAACATTCAGTACTTC.